The source of this T cell receptor (beta chain) is a study of post-analysis software for immune sequencing data. Unique molecular identifiers were built into the TCR beta cDNA libraries. TCRdb redid the calling of the PCR reads with MiXCR, one entry per CDR3 protein. Of more than 500,000 distinct CDR3 sequences listed, 34% were seen once; the top ten hold about 5.6%. With regard to this clonotype: The antigen remains unidentified.

Germline V gene sequence: CDR1 SGHRS, CDR2 YFSETQ. The J segment lost 7 bases and the V segment lost 7 bases, leaving 17 bases of the junction unmatched. The CDR3 loop spans 16 amino acids. Study-level findings and limits: Roughly 5 TRBV segments, TRBV5-6, TRBV5-1 and TRBV20-1 among them, were found more frequent in patients than controls.

The source is a girl aged 2-17 years with multiple sclerosis. This rearrangement joins TRBV5-1 to TRBJ2-1; 7 bases align to TRBD1. Sequenced: blood. CDR3 sequence: CASGRGEGARGNEQFF. In DNA, the CDR3 is TGCGCCAGCGGCCGGGGTGAGGGGGCAAGAGGAAATGAGCAGTTCTTC.